This T cell receptor beta chain was identified in a study of technical replicates of blood from a handful of donors. Clones were sequenced by immunoSEQ multiplex PCR, and TCRdb holds only the in-frame ones, with some missing. The sample carries around 76,000 clones, less than 99% recorded once. CDR3 size: 9 residues. Germline values: CDR1 DFQATT, CDR2 SNEGSKA (reference sequence). The V and J ends lost 0 bases and 9 bases respectively, with 2 bases between them. Sequenced: T cells isolated from PBMCs. The chain links TRBV20-1 to TRBJ1-2; D call uncertain. This clonotype was obtained from a human donor in good health. CDR3 coding DNA: TGCAGTGCTAGAGACAGCTACACCTTC. As protein: CSARDSYTF.